A selection of T cell receptor beta chains follows, all from one sample in a study of CD8+ T cells in alopecia areata. The table came from immunoSEQ multiplex PCR; TCRdb's copy has only in-frame clones and leaves some out. The sample includes under 250,000 clones, about 53% seen only once; the top ten take approximately 0.45%. Material: CD4+ T cells sorted from blood, obtained at week 0. The receptors derive from a human donor with alopecia areata. The CDR3 runs from the conserved cysteine through the conserved F or W. A D gene is named only where the DNA matches it firmly. A clone size is listed for some rows: how often the clone was seen (once, few, many), or a class if it is expanded.

clone_size,v_call,d_call,j_call,cdr3_nt,cdr3_aa
few,TRBV29-1,TRBD2,TRBJ2-5,TGCAGCGTTGTAACTAGCGGGACAGAGACCCAGTACTTC,CSVVTSGTETQYF
-,TRBV7-9,TRBD1,TRBJ1-1,TGTGCCAGCAGTTGGGGACAGGACACTGAAGCTTTCTTT,CASSWGQDTEAFF
-,TRBV30,-,TRBJ2-3,TGTGCCTGGAACAGGGCCACAGATACGCAGTATTTT,CAWNRATDTQYF
-,TRBV29-1,TRBD1,TRBJ2-7,TGCAGCGGAGGCGAGGAGGTGTATGGGACAGGGGCCTACGAGCAGTACTTC,CSGGEEVYGTGAYEQYF
-,TRBV29-1,TRBD1,TRBJ1-2,TGCAGCGTTGACAGGGGGAACTATGGCTACACCTTC,CSVDRGNYGYTF
few,TRBV5-1,-,TRBJ1-1,TGCGCCAGCAGGGAGGTGGGGTCTGAAGCTTTCTTT,CASREVGSEAFF
-,TRBV30,-,TRBJ2-7,TGTGCCTGGGGGGGCCGGGACCTTGGAAAGCAGTACTTC,CAWGGRDLGKQYF
-,TRBV4-1,-,TRBJ1-2,TGCGCCAGCAGCGAACGGACGCGGGGCTACACCTTC,CASSERTRGYTF
few,TRBV5-1,-,TRBJ1-2,TGCGCCAGCAGCTTGGAAGCCACCAGCTATGGCTACACCTTC,CASSLEATSYGYTF
-,TRBV20-1,-,TRBJ1-1,TGCAGTGCTAGCTCGAACACTGAAGCTTTCTTT,CSASSNTEAFF
-,TRBV7-9,-,TRBJ2-7,TGTGCCAGCAGCTGGGGGGACTTGCTTTACGAGCAGTACTTC,CASSWGDLLYEQYF
-,TRBV30,-,TRBJ2-3,TGTGCCTTCTCTCGGGGAACAGATACGCAGTATTTT,CAFSRGTDTQYF
-,TRBV27,-,TRBJ2-1,TGTGCCAGCAGTTTACTCTACGGCAAGCAGTTCTTC,CASSLLYGKQFF
-,TRBV7-2,TRBD2,TRBJ2-1,TGTGCCAGCAGGGTGCTAGCGGGGGGGCCGGCCTACAATGAGCAGTTCTTC,CASRVLAGGPAYNEQFF